The 19 T cell receptor beta chains listed next were all sequenced from one sample in a study of blood T cell repertoires in COVID-19. Repertoires were generated with immunoSEQ multiplex PCR, while TCRdb's copy carries only in-frame clones and drops some. Of under 300,000 clones listed, around 87% were seen once; the top ten hold 6% to 9%. The source material was peripheral blood. The source is a man aged 60-69 years who had recovered from COVID-19.

This clone occurred once. The V call is TRBV6-5, the J call TRBJ1-5; D is unclear. The CDR3 totals 15 residues. Between the trimmed V and J ends, which lost 0 bases and 4 bases, there was a span of 10 bases. CDR1 is MNHEY and CDR2 is SVGAGI in the germline V gene. The chain's CDR3 is CASSYSSGRNQPQHF. CDR3 nucleotide sequence: TGTGCCAGCAGTTACTCGAGCGGCAGAAATCAGCCCCAGCATTTT.

The chain is built from TRBV12-3 or TRBV12-4 and TRBJ2-2; 10 nucleotides line up with TRBD1. This CDR3 is built from 13 residues. Losses at the gene ends were 7 bases for V and 7 bases for J; bases not matched to a gene: 3. CDR3 nucleotides: TGTGCCAGCAAGACAGGGGGCCACGGGGAGCTGTTTTTT. It yields the protein CASKTGGHGELFF.

This rearrangement joins TRBV20-1 to TRBJ1-4; no firm D call. CDR1 DFQATT and CDR2 SNEGSKA come from the germline V gene (reference sequence). The V and J ends lost 3 bases and 8 bases respectively, with 10 bases between them. The CDR3 is 12 residues long. The CDR3 sequence is CSASRVAEKLFF. CDR3 DNA: TGCAGTGCTAGTCGGGTAGCGGAAAAACTGTTTTTT.

The chain uses TRBV3-1 (or the pseudogene TRBV3-2) and TRBJ2-3; D perhaps matches TRBD1 (6 bases). CDR1 and CDR2 from the germline V gene are LGHDT and YNNKEL (reference sequence). This CDR3 region has 12 residues. V was trimmed by 4 bases and J by 5 bases, leaving 7 bases between them. This CDR3 reads CASSLDRDTQYF. CDR3 coding DNA: TGTGCCAGCAGCCTGGACAGAGATACGCAGTATTTT.

The chain recombines TRBV7-9 with TRBJ2-7; a weak D match, TRBD2 (6 bases). V was clipped by 4 bases and J by 3 bases, with 13 bases between them. This CDR3 region has 14 residues. CDR1 is SEHNR and CDR2 is FQNEAQ in the germline V gene (reference sequence). CDR3 residues: CASSYGGTRYEQYF. The CDR3 DNA sequence: TGTGCCAGCAGCTATGGGGGGACGCGCTACGAGCAGTACTTC.

The chain recombines TRBV28 with TRBJ1-4; D is unclear. V lost 4 bases and J 0 bases, leaving 6 bases between the germline ends. The CDR3 extends over 14 amino acids. Germline assignment: CDR1 MDHEN and CDR2 SYDVKM. CDR3 in amino acids: CASSWRATNEKLFF. The CDR3 DNA sequence: TGTGCCAGCAGTTGGAGAGCAACTAATGAAAAACTGTTTTTT.

The CDR3 DNA follows: TGTGCCAGCAGTTTATCGGACAGGGTTAATCAGCCCCAGCATTTT. Encoded protein: CASSLSDRVNQPQHF. The chain links TRBV28 to TRBJ1-5, with TRBD1 identical over 8 bases. CDR1 is MDHEN, CDR2 SYDVKM, per germline. The CDR3 loop spans 15 amino acids. The trim removed 1 base at V and 4 bases at J, leaving 3 bases unmatched.

J is TRBJ2-5 and V is TRBV6-5; TRBD1 matches at 10 bases. The CDR3 is 15 residues long. The germline V gene encodes CDR1 MNHEY and CDR2 SVGAGI. Unmatched junction bases numbered 6, after V lost 6 bases and J lost 2 bases. The CDR3 here is CASSGTGALQETQYF. Here the CDR3 DNA reads TGTGCCAGCAGCGGGACAGGGGCACTGCAAGAGACCCAGTACTTC.

The V and J genes are TRBV19 and TRBJ1-1; no clear D gene. With 9 bases removed from V and 0 bases from J, the gap between germline ends came to 8 bases. The germline CDR1 and CDR2 sequences are LNHDA and SQIVND (reference sequence). The CDR3 runs 12 residues. The CDR3 nucleotides are TGTGCCAGCGGACTTCTGAACACTGAAGCTTTCTTT. It is translated as CASGLLNTEAFF. The entire variable domain, with the rest obtained from reference TRBV19 and TRBJ1-1, is as follows: DGGITQSPKYLFRKEGQNVTLSCEQNLNHDAMYWYRQDPGQGLRLIYYSQIVNDFQKGDIAEGYSVSREKKESFPLTVTSAQKNPTAFYLCASGLLNTEAFFGQGTRLTVV.

J is TRBJ1-3 and V is TRBV15, with D possibly TRBD1 on 5 matching bases. The germline CDR1 and CDR2 sequences are LNHNV and YYDKDF (reference sequence). CDR3 length: 16 amino acids. V gave up 1 base and J gave up 0 bases, with 10 bases separating them. CDR3 in DNA: TGTGCCACCAGCAGAGGTTACGACAGCTCTGGAAACACCATATATTTT. Amino acids: CATSRGYDSSGNTIYF.

The CDR3 region is CASSTQGPGNEKLFF. Here the CDR3 DNA reads TGTGCCAGCAGCACTCAGGGGCCGGGTAATGAAAAACTGTTTTTT. The genes are TRBV5-5 and TRBJ1-4; D perhaps matches TRBD1 (6 bases). V was trimmed by 4 bases and J by 4 bases, leaving 14 bases between them. The CDR3 is 15 amino acids. Germline V gene data show CDR1 as SGHKS and CDR2 as YYEKEE (reference sequence).

The chain couples TRBV10-3 to TRBJ2-1, with D possibly matching TRBD1 (7 bases). CDR1 is ENHRY and CDR2 is SYGVKD in the germline V gene. This CDR3 spans 11 amino acids. V was shortened by 4 bases and J by 12 bases, with 10 bases between the two germline ends. CDR3 sequence (DNA): TGTGCCATCAGTGCGCGGGACAGGCAGTTCTTC. As protein: CAISARDRQFF.

This chain links TRBV30 with TRBJ1-1; TRBD1 matches at 7 bases. V shed 4 bases, J shed 5 bases, and the junction held 10 bases outside the gene matches. CDR1 and CDR2 (germline): GTSNPN, SVGIG (reference sequence). The CDR3 sequence is 14 residues long. The CDR3 spells CAWKTGQTTTEAFF. The CDR3 bases are TGTGCCTGGAAGACGGGACAGACAACAACTGAAGCTTTCTTT. The full variable domain, in which reference TRBV30 and TRBJ1-1 provide the parts outside the CDR3, is SQTIHQWPATLVQPVGSPLSLECTVEGTSNPNLYWYRQAAGRGLQLLFYSVGIGQISSEVPQNLSASRPQDRQFILSSKKLLLSDSGFYLCAWKTGQTTTEAFFGQGTRLTVV.

This chain uses TRBV9 with TRBJ1-1; D is undetermined. The V end was cut by 0 bases, the J end by 4 bases, with 10 bases between. From germline, CDR1 is SGDLS and CDR2 YYNGEE. The CDR3 has 14 residues. The CDR3 is CASSVGGRGTEAFF. In DNA, the CDR3 is TGTGCCAGCAGCGTAGGTGGTCGGGGCACTGAAGCTTTCTTT.

V is TRBV9 and J is TRBJ2-5; 11 nucleotides match TRBD1. The V gene end was trimmed by 3 bases and the J gene end by 1 base; junction bases not matched to a gene: 2. Germline-derived CDR1 and CDR2 are SGDLS and YYNGEE. The CDR3 loop spans 15 amino acids. The chain's CDR3 is CASSGGTGGQETQYF. The CDR3 nucleotides read TGTGCCAGCAGCGGAGGGACAGGGGGCCAAGAGACCCAGTACTTC.

The CDR3 reads CASSYRQYTEAFF. CDR3 nucleotides: TGTGCCAGCAGTTACAGACAGTACACTGAAGCTTTCTTT. V usage is TRBV6-2 or TRBV6-3 and J usage is TRBJ1-1, with a possible D match to TRBD1 (5 bases). V lost 2 bases, J lost 3 bases, and 7 bases lay in between. The CDR3 runs 13 residues. The germline V gene has CDR1 MNHEY and CDR2 SVGEGT.

V gene TRBV4-2 combines with J gene TRBJ2-1, with D possibly matching TRBD2 (7 bases). Germline CDR1 LGHNA, CDR2 YNFKEQ. Trimming pared 3 bases from V and 0 bases from J, leaving 27 bases between. This CDR3 region has 21 residues. The CDR3 region is CASSHADRVGGGGTSYNEQFF. The CDR3 coding sequence is TGTGCCAGCAGCCATGCAGACCGTGTGGGGGGCGGGGGAACCTCCTACAATGAGCAGTTCTTC.

The V call is TRBV2, the J call TRBJ2-7, with TRBD1 matching 7 bases. Trimming removed 3 bases from V and 6 bases from J; junction bases left unmatched: 2. The CDR3 spans 12 residues. Looked up from germline, CDR1 is SNHLY and CDR2 is FYNNEI. The CDR3 bases are TGTGCCAGCAGTGAGACAGGGATCGAGCAGTACGTC. It is translated as CASSETGIEQYV.

The V gene is TRBV21-1, the J gene TRBJ1-5. TRBV21-1 is classified as a pseudogene. This CDR3 is built from 16 residues. The CDR3 is CASSGRTNTSNQPQHF. DNA for the CDR3: TGTGCCAGCAGCGGACGGACTAATACTAGCAATCAGCCCCAGCATTTT.